This TCR beta chain was sequenced in a study of neoadjuvant anti-PD-1 for oral cavity cancer (dated by TCRdb to the early 2020s). For the study in its entirety: Patients mostly received three to four biweekly doses of nivolumab at 3 mg/kg before curative-intent surgical resection. A fourth nivolumab dose was given around day 43 to patients without progression, and definitive surgical resection was performed in those patients on days 50-56. Under RECIST 1.1, patients with complete response, partial response or stable disease were classed as responders, and patients with progression were classed as non-responders. An approximately 30% response rate was observed in the parent correlative cohort, in which around twelve patients were included.

The sample's time point, from its label and the paper: after neoadjuvant nivolumab, at surgical resection. None of the patients had received prior systemic or radiation treatment, and all were newly diagnosed with stage II-IVA oral cavity squamous cell carcinoma. The cohort was made up of patients with locally advanced, HPV-negative oral cavity squamous cell carcinoma. No culture maintenance or expansion was done, as the peripheral blood mononuclear cells went straight to analysis. The samples were drawn from a longitudinal correlative study tied to a single-arm phase II trial testing neoadjuvant nivolumab in oral cavity squamous cell carcinoma. Subject-matched pre- and post-treatment PBMCs and tumors from three responders and three non-responders underwent genomic DNA-based TCRbeta sequencing. Peripheral blood mononuclear cells were collected before nivolumab treatment and were collected again after treatment, at the time of surgery. The Maxwell RSC DNA from Cells kit was used to extract genomic DNA from PBMCs.

The germline ends are 19 bases apart after V is trimmed by 4 bases and J by 7 bases. Per the germline V gene, ENHRY is the CDR1 and SYGVKD is the CDR2. From the cysteine up to the phenylalanine, the CDR3 has a length of 15 residues. The DNA shown is the 45-base CDR3, in frame from base 1. A word on this clone: The antigen this receptor binds is unknown. Base quality data are lacking; no much larger clone is found one base away.

For deep sequencing of PBMC libraries, mostly 450 to 500 ng of input genomic DNA was used, and six replicates were run per sample. The immunoSEQ hsTCRbeta kit was used to prepare TCRbeta libraries according to the manufacturer's instructions. The finished libraries were brought together in one pool at 2.5 to 3.5 nM, which was then read using an Illumina NovaSeq 6000 S4 flow cell. The paper's processing steps were these. The immunoSEQ Analyzer was used for raw data preprocessing and quality control. The analysis was limited to productive rearrangements, and each clonotype was defined by a unique CDR3 amino acid sequence. Repertoire clonality was estimated as the Gini-Simpson index, which was computed with the R package tcR. Gini indices were compared with Student's t test, and associations with tumor size change were assessed by Pearson correlation. Held by TCRdb, this immuneACCESS table contains in-frame sequences only and omits some clones. Under half of the omission traces to an unresolved V gene where checked; the cause of the rest is unknown. The V and J calls and clone size are taken from that table; D and trimming were inferred from the DNA. For this sample the table gives roughly 15,000 clones, of which roughly 74% were detected only once. Around 2.8% of the sample lies in the top ten.

Findings and caveats that apply to the study as a whole: TCR analyses included only a few patients per response group, and the authors called for larger cohorts for validation. After neoadjuvant nivolumab, T cell clonality (Gini index) in PBMCs was significantly higher in non-responders than in responders. A higher pretreatment blood Treg/Th17 ratio correlated with both higher pretreatment blood TCRbeta clonality and lower post-treatment tumor TCRbeta clonality.

Sequenced here: PBMCs, sampled after nivolumab (anti-PD-1) treatment. The V gene is TRBV10-3 and the J gene is TRBJ2-5; tentative D gene TRBD1, with 7 bases matching. The clonotype originates from a person aged 40 to 85 with oral cavity squamous cell carcinoma. The nucleotide sequence reads as follows: TGTGCCATCAGTGCTGGAGGGGGCGGCGAGGGGACCCAGTACTTC. This codes for CAISAGGGGEGTQYF.